Included here is one T cell receptor (beta chain) sequence, with context. Its matching antigen is unknown. This record belongs to a study of T cell repertoires in cytomegalovirus infection. Study results and limitations: Predominance within the ex vivo response was attributable to HLA-C-restricted CMV-specific TCR beta clonotypes.

V was cut by 1 base and J by 7 bases, with 17 bases left in between. Germline V gene sequence: CDR1 SGHDT, CDR2 YYEEEE. CDR3 size: 15 residues. Each CDR3 protein gets one entry after TCRdb re-called the reads with MiXCR. The data show 250,000 or so distinct CDR3 sequences, approximately 13% seen once. The chain joins TRBV5-6 to TRBJ1-2, with D possibly TRBD1 on 6 matching bases. The receptor's source is a human donor in good health (CMV status not recorded). Some clones in this sample may be carry-over from other donors' samples. Input material: PBMCs. The CDR3 region is CASSLLGQGISGYTF. The CDR3 nucleotides are TGTGCCAGCAGCTTGTTGGGGCAGGGGATTAGTGGCTACACCTTC.